The sequence of this T cell receptor beta chain was determined in a study of tumor-infiltrating lymphocytes in primary liver carcinoma. Study information: Lesions, classed as T1-T3 N0M0, spanned roughly 4 to 10 cm across. Study conclusions and caveats: A significantly higher top-250-clone fraction was recorded for tumors than for blood (p = 0.039).

This clonotype came up once. Its antigen is unknown. A clone one base away is much larger, so this may be a read error. Unsorted whole blood supplied the blood RNA, and germline DNA was isolated too. The patients, who had chronic HBV infection, were treatment-naive (untreated). CDR3 length equals 16 residues. CDR1 is WSHSY and CDR2 is SAAADI in the germline V gene. Reverse transcription of around 0.45 ug total RNA with a constant-region primer produced TCR beta cDNA. TCR beta libraries came from three nested multiplex PCR rounds using slightly modified ARM-PCR. TRBV1-TRBV30 forward primers paired with a C-beta reverse primer drove the first two PCR rounds, ten to eleven cycles each. TCRdb processed the multiplex PCR reads anew with MiXCR; each CDR3 protein has one entry. Of 320,000 or so distinct CDR3 sequences in the sample, 65% were seen once.

The clonotype was recovered from a man aged 35 to 55 with primary liver carcinoma and hepatitis B virus infection. The rearrangement joins TRBV10-2 to TRBJ1-5; 9 bases match TRBD1. Sequencing input: peripheral blood. The DNA for the CDR3 is TGCGTCCCCGGGACAGGGAGGATAGAGGGACATGAGCCCCAGCATTTT. The encoded protein is CVPGTGRIEGHEPQHF.